Shown below are 18 T cell receptor beta chains from a single sample sequenced in a study of post-analysis software for immune sequencing data. The library was made from cDNA and included unique molecular identifiers. TCRdb re-called the PCR reads through MiXCR, storing one row per CDR3 protein. Seen here are hundreds of thousands of distinct CDR3 sequences, approximately 59% observed once, and the top ten hold about 11%. Study outcomes and limitations: TRBV segments more frequent in patients than in controls numbered five and included TRBV5-6, TRBV5-1 and TRBV20-1.

These TCRs' antigens remain unknown. Sequencing was carried out using blood. Every receptor here comes from a girl between 2 and 10 years old with multiple sclerosis.

The count of this clonotype is one. The V call is TRBV10-3, the J call TRBJ2-5; D is unclear. With 6 bases removed from V and 2 bases from J, the gap between germline ends came to 10 bases. CDR1 and CDR2 from the germline V gene are ENHRY and SYGVKD. The CDR3 is 13 residues long. In DNA form, the CDR3 reads TGTGCCATCAGCTTCGCAGAACAAGAGACCCAGTACTTC. Translating it yields CAISFAEQETQYF.

The gene calls are TRBV6-5 and TRBJ1-5; 8 nucleotides match TRBD1. This CDR3 is built from 14 residues. Germline V lookup: CDR1 MNHEY, CDR2 SVGAGI. The J segment lost 4 bases and the V segment lost 6 bases, leaving 5 bases of the junction unmatched. As DNA, the CDR3 is TGTGCCAGCAGCCACGGACAGGGAAATCAGCCCCAGCATTTT. This encodes CASSHGQGNQPQHF.

This clonotype was counted only a few times. The CDR3 nucleotides are TGCAGTGCTAAAACGGGACAAGGAGGCTACACCTTC. Amino acid sequence: CSAKTGQGGYTF. The V gene is TRBV20-1, the J gene TRBJ1-2; tentative D call: TRBD1 (6 bases). Trimming pared 4 bases from V and 8 bases from J, leaving 14 bases between. The germline V gene has CDR1 DFQATT and CDR2 SNEGSKA (reference sequence). The CDR3 is 12 amino acids.

The CDR3 DNA is TGCGCCAGCAGCCCAGGACGACTAGCGGGGGGCCAAGAGACCCAGTACTTC. It specifies CASSPGRLAGGQETQYF. This rearrangement joins TRBV5-1 to TRBJ2-4; TRBD2 agrees at 13 bases. The J call could be wrong; TRBJ2-5 is a better fit for the DNA end. Looked up from germline, CDR1 is SGHRS and CDR2 is YFSETQ. The CDR3 length is 17 residues.

This clonotype turned up a few times. This chain joins TRBV29-1 and TRBJ2-5, with D uncertain. This CDR3 contains 13 residues. Germline CDR1 is SQVTM and CDR2 is ANQGSEA. Trimming removed 1 base from V and 1 base from J, with 7 bases in between. The CDR3, as DNA: TGCAGCGTTGAAGGGGCGGCCCAAGAGACCCAGTACTTC. Residues: CSVEGAAQETQYF.

The chain couples TRBV29-1 to TRBJ2-1; a weak D match, TRBD2 (5 bases). Germline V gene data show CDR1 as SQVTM and CDR2 as ANQGSEA. Trimming pared 7 bases from V and 5 bases from J, leaving 18 bases between. CDR3 size: 14 residues. The CDR3 region is CSAKSWEPNNEQFF. The CDR3 DNA sequence: TGCAGCGCCAAGTCCTGGGAGCCTAACAATGAGCAGTTCTTC.

This CDR3 reads CASSADRWGTYEQYF. Here the CDR3 DNA reads TGTGCCAGCAGTGCTGACAGGTGGGGAACCTACGAGCAGTACTTC. This chain uses TRBV2 with TRBJ2-7, with D possibly TRBD1 on 6 matching bases. CDR3 length: 15 amino acids. Trimming cost V 4 bases and J 2 bases, with 15 bases left between them. The germline gives CDR1 SNHLY, CDR2 FYNNEI.

J is TRBJ2-7 and V is TRBV27, with TRBD1 matching over 7 bases. The CDR3 sequence is 17 residues long. V lost 5 bases to trimming and J lost 0 bases; unmatched junction nucleotides: 13. The germline V gene has CDR1 MNHEY and CDR2 SMNVEV (reference sequence). The CDR3 region has the DNA TGTGCCAGCAGTCGTACCCGACAGGGAGTCGGCTCCTACGAGCAGTACTTC. It encodes CASSRTRQGVGSYEQYF.

The chain is built from TRBV29-1 and TRBJ1-2; D gene unclear. Per the germline V gene, CDR1 is SQVTM and CDR2 is ANQGSEA. CDR3 length equals 14 residues. Deletions cut 8 bases from V and 6 bases from J, with 22 bases between. This CDR3 reads CSSEESGLVDGYTF. CDR3 in DNA: TGCAGCTCCGAGGAATCAGGTTTGGTGGATGGCTACACCTTC.

The gene calls are TRBV20-1 and TRBJ2-5, with D unclear. This CDR3 comprises 12 residues. Germline V gene lookup returns CDR1 DFQATT and CDR2 SNEGSKA (reference sequence). Trimming took 6 bases from V and 2 from J, leaving 10 bases between them. Here the CDR3 reads CSAQGQQETQYF. Written as DNA, the CDR3 is TGCAGTGCCCAAGGCCAGCAAGAGACCCAGTACTTC.

This clonotype came up a few times. This rearrangement joins TRBV5-1 to TRBJ2-7, with TRBD1 matching over 8 bases. V shed 7 bases and J 2 bases; nucleotides not matched to a gene: 8. The germline gives CDR1 SGHRS, CDR2 YFSETQ. The CDR3 is made up of 14 amino acids. The CDR3: CASGLGQGTYEQYF. The CDR3 DNA is TGCGCCAGCGGATTAGGACAGGGCACCTACGAGCAGTACTTC.

This clonotype has only a few counts. The rearrangement uses TRBV9 and TRBJ2-7, with 10 bases that match TRBD2. Germline CDR1 reads SGDLS; CDR2 reads YYNGEE. The junction had 10 bases not matched to a gene; V was cut back by 4 bases and J by 3 bases. CDR3 length equals 16 residues. CDR3 nucleotide sequence: TGTGCCAGCAGCTCCCGGACTAGCGGTCTTGTCTACGAGCAGTACTTC. Translated: CASSSRTSGLVYEQYF.

The chain recombines TRBV20-1 with TRBJ1-4, with 7 positions matching TRBD1. Germline V lookup: CDR1 DFQATT, CDR2 SNEGSKA (reference sequence). The CDR3 extends over 12 amino acids. With V trimmed by 3 bases and J by 8 bases, 3 bases remained unmatched. This chain's CDR3 is CSARDRREKLFF. The CDR3 DNA is TGCAGTGCTAGGGACAGGCGCGAAAAACTGTTTTTT.

This clonotype was picked up a small number of times. The chain recombines TRBV5-1 with TRBJ2-3, with 8 bases fitting TRBD2. This CDR3 has 17 amino acids. CDR1 SGHRS and CDR2 YFSETQ come from the germline V gene. J was trimmed by 6 bases and V by 0 bases; bases with no gene match: 12. This chain's CDR3 is CASSLDRRGVHRDTQYF. CDR3 in DNA: TGCGCCAGCAGCTTGGATCGGCGGGGGGTACACAGGGATACGCAGTATTTT. Complete variable domain (other parts from reference TRBV5-1 and TRBJ2-3): KAGVTQTPRYLIKTRGQQVTLSCSPISGHRSVSWYQQTPGQGLQFLFEYFSETQRNKGNFPGRFSGRQFSNSRSEMNVSTLELGDSALYLCASSLDRRGVHRDTQYFGPGTRLTVL.

The chain recombines TRBV7-9 with TRBJ2-1; 7 bases match TRBD2. CDR3 length: 15 amino acids. Germline V lookup: CDR1 SEHNR, CDR2 FQNEAQ (reference sequence). V lost 2 bases and J lost 5; bases outside the gene matches: 6. The CDR3 DNA reads as TGTGCCAGCAGCTTACTCTGGCTAGCGGACAATGAGCAGTTCTTC. It translates to CASSLLWLADNEQFF.

The rearrangement joins TRBV11-1 to TRBJ2-7; perhaps TRBD2 as D (5 bases). The CDR3 is 14 residues long. V was cut by 3 bases and J by 2 bases, with 11 bases left in between. Germline CDR1 and CDR2: SGHAT and FQDESV (reference sequence). The CDR3 coding sequence is TGTGCCAGCAGCTTTGAGGGAAGGGCCTACGAGCAGTACTTC. Translated, it gives CASSFEGRAYEQYF.

This clonotype turned up a few times. V usage is TRBV20-1 and J usage is TRBJ1-2, with D perhaps TRBD1 (5 bases). V was pared by 4 bases and J by 8 bases, with 14 bases between. The CDR3 is 12 residues long. CDR1 and CDR2 from the germline V gene are DFQATT and SNEGSKA (reference sequence). The CDR3 spells CSAMAGEVGYTF. The CDR3, as DNA: TGCAGTGCTATGGCGGGGGAAGTGGGCTACACCTTC.

The genes are TRBV12-3 or TRBV12-4 and TRBJ2-6; D is undetermined. Deletions cut 4 bases from V and 0 bases from J, with 7 bases between. The CDR3 is made up of 15 amino acids. CDR3 amino acids: CASSYQNSGANVLTF. DNA for the CDR3: TGTGCCAGCAGTTACCAGAACTCTGGGGCCAACGTCCTGACTTTC.